This entry describes one TCR beta chain. These data originate in a study of T-cell reconstitution after alpha-beta-depleted transplantation in children. Molecular barcoding with unique molecular identifiers was used for the TCRbeta library. TCRdb re-analysed the PCR reads in MiXCR, keeping a single row per CDR3 protein. This table holds nearly 550,000 distinct CDR3 sequences, approximately 20% found once. Trimming shortened V by 3 bases and J by 3 bases, and 12 bases separated the two germline ends. The germline CDR1 and CDR2 sequences are SGHTA and FQGTGA. This CDR3 contains 14 residues. The rearrangement joins TRBV7-3 to TRBJ2-7; D is perhaps TRBD1 (6 bases). The sequence was obtained from a human donor who donated a stem cell graft to a child with acute lymphoblastic leukemia. Sequences were derived from PBMCs from the stem cell graft donor, sampled from the stem cell graft. The DNA of the CDR3 is TGTGCCAGCAGCTTCGGGGCAGGGGACTACGAGCAGTACTTC. This encodes CASSFGAGDYEQYF.